Shown below are 27 T cell receptor beta chains from a single sample sequenced in a study of cytomegalovirus exposure and HLA in healthy donors. The PCR contained 60 Vbeta and 13 Jbeta primers. Method: immunoSEQ multiplex PCR; TCRdb's copy keeps in-frame clones and lacks some. The sample contains around 110,000 clones, about 74% of which appear only once. The sequenced sample consisted of PBMCs. Every receptor here comes from a middle-aged woman in good health and CMV-seropositive.

This chain joins TRBV4-1 and TRBJ1-3; TRBD1 matches at 7 bases. From germline, CDR1 is MGHRA and CDR2 YSYEKL. V dropped 3 bases and J dropped 0; count of bases not matched to a gene: 5. The CDR3 runs to 16 residues. The CDR3 region has the DNA TGCGCCAGCAGCCAGGACCGGGACAGCTCTGGAAACACCATATATTTT. Translating it yields CASSQDRDSSGNTIYF.

This CDR3 reads CASSQEPNNYNTQYF. CDR3 DNA sequence: TGCGCCAGCAGCCAAGAACCGAACAATTACAATACGCAGTATTTT. This chain uses TRBV4-1 with TRBJ2-3; D unresolved. The CDR3 runs to 15 residues. The germline V gene has CDR1 MGHRA and CDR2 YSYEKL. Between the trimmed V and J ends, which lost 0 bases and 7 bases, there was a span of 14 bases.

This chain joins TRBV2 and TRBJ2-2; 9 nucleotides align to TRBD1. The V gene end was trimmed by 6 bases and the J gene end by 0 bases; junction bases not matched to a gene: 14. Germline V gene data show CDR1 as SNHLY and CDR2 as FYNNEI. There are 19 residues in the CDR3. Here the CDR3 reads CASSPGTGTSLANTGELFF. The DNA of the CDR3 is TGTGCCAGCAGCCCCGGGACAGGGACCTCCCTCGCGAACACCGGGGAGCTGTTTTTT.

The chain carries TRBV9 and TRBJ1-2; possibly TRBD1 for D (5 bases). Trimming shortened V by 5 bases and J by 3 bases, and 11 bases separated the two germline ends. This CDR3 comprises 13 residues. The germline V gene has CDR1 SGDLS and CDR2 YYNGEE. The CDR3 reads CASRDRRDYGYTF. CDR3 bases: TGTGCCAGCAGGGACCGCAGGGACTATGGCTACACCTTC. The entire variable domain, with the rest obtained from reference TRBV9 and TRBJ1-2, is as follows: DSGVTQTPKHLITATGQRVTLRCSPRSGDLSVYWYQQSLDQGLQFLIQYYNGEERAKGNILERFSAQQFPDLHSELNLSSLELGDSALYFCASRDRRDYGYTFGSGTRLTVV.

V gene TRBV30 combines with J gene TRBJ1-2, with D maybe TRBD1 (5 bases). The CDR3 loop spans 17 amino acids. V was trimmed by 3 bases and J by 3 bases, leaving 23 bases between them. Looked up from germline, CDR1 is GTSNPN and CDR2 is SVGIG (reference sequence). CDR3 coding DNA: TGTGCCTGGAGCCCCACAAATCGGAGAGCGGGGGACTATGGCTACACCTTC. It codes for CAWSPTNRRAGDYGYTF.

This clone was recorded a few times. The V call is TRBV30, the J call TRBJ2-5; the match to TRBD1 covers 7 bases. CDR3 length: 11 residues. From germline, CDR1 is GTSNPN and CDR2 SVGIG (reference sequence). This CDR3 reads CGGTEQETQYF. As DNA, the CDR3 is TGTGGAGGGACAGAACAAGAGACCCAGTACTTC.

This clone was seen a handful of times. The chain combines TRBV2 with TRBJ1-5; D may be TRBD1 (5 bases). The V end lost 4 bases, the J end lost 5 bases, and 12 bases lay between the germline ends. CDR3 length: 14 amino acids. Germline V gene sequence: CDR1 SNHLY, CDR2 FYNNEI. The CDR3 protein is CASSGAGRDQPQHF. DNA of the CDR3: TGTGCCAGCAGTGGCGCAGGGAGGGATCAGCCCCAGCATTTT. The full variable domain, its missing parts supplied by reference TRBV2 and TRBJ1-5, is EPEVTQTPSHQVTQMGQEVILRCVPISNHLYFYWYRQILGQKVEFLVSFYNNEISEKSEIFDDQFSVERPDGSNFTLKIRSTKLEDSAMYFCASSGAGRDQPQHFGDGTRLSIL.

This clone was counted between two and nine times. The genes are TRBV10-1 and TRBJ2-4; D is perhaps TRBD2 (6 bases). The germline V gene encodes CDR1 WNHNN and CDR2 SYGVQD (reference sequence). The CDR3 extends over 14 amino acids. Trimming took 2 bases from V and 7 from J, leaving 12 bases between them. CDR3 loop: CASSEQGLGNIQYF. For the CDR3, the DNA is TGCGCCAGCAGTGAGCAGGGACTGGGGAACATTCAGTACTTC.

V is TRBV9 and J is TRBJ1-2; D gene uncertain. The length of the CDR3 is 17 residues. The ends were cut back, 3 bases at V and 5 bases at J, with 23 bases in the middle. Germline CDR1 and CDR2: SGDLS and YYNGEE. CDR3 sequence (DNA): TGTGCCAGCAGCGAGGGCATGGAGGGTTGGGGTGCGTATGGCTACACCTTC. Its protein product is CASSEGMEGWGAYGYTF.

J is TRBJ1-5 and V is TRBV30, with 7 positions matching TRBD1. The CDR3 runs 15 residues. After removal of 2 bases from V and 0 bases from J, the junction contained 4 bases not matched to a gene. From germline, CDR1 is GTSNPN and CDR2 SVGIG (reference sequence). CDR3 loop: CAWSTQGGSNQPQHF. CDR3 nucleotide sequence: TGTGCCTGGAGTACCCAGGGGGGTAGCAATCAGCCCCAGCATTTT.

The V call is TRBV9, the J call TRBJ2-5; D is undetermined. The V gene's germline CDR1 is SGDLS and CDR2 YYNGEE. CDR3 length equals 14 residues. V was cut by 2 bases and J by 0 bases, with 8 bases left in between. The CDR3 sequence: CASSVTPYQETQYF. CDR3 DNA sequence: TGTGCCAGCAGCGTGACTCCGTACCAAGAGACCCAGTACTTC.

This clone was counted only a few times. The V call is TRBV5-1, the J call TRBJ2-3, with 14 positions matching TRBD2. CDR1 SGHRS and CDR2 YFSETQ come from the germline V gene. The CDR3 length is 17 residues. Unmatched junction bases numbered 7, after V lost 3 bases and J lost 4 bases. In DNA, the CDR3 is TGCGCCAGCAGCTCCGGGACTAGCGGGGGCCGCTCAGATACGCAGTATTTT. Amino acid sequence: CASSSGTSGGRSDTQYF.

The V gene is TRBV27, the J gene TRBJ1-6, with TRBD1 matching 9 bases. Germline V gene sequence: CDR1 MNHEY, CDR2 SMNVEV (reference sequence). The V gene end was trimmed by 5 bases and the J gene end by 0 bases; junction bases not matched to a gene: 8. This CDR3 comprises 18 residues. The CDR3 loop reads CASSPGTGFFSYNSPLHF. CDR3 bases: TGTGCCAGCAGTCCCGGGACAGGGTTTTTCTCCTATAATTCACCCCTCCACTTT.

The V call is TRBV16, the J call TRBJ1-5; D possibly corresponds to TRBD1 (6 bases). Germline V lookup: CDR1 KGHSY, CDR2 FQNENV. The V end was cut by 0 bases, the J end by 7 bases, with 13 bases between. CDR3 size: 15 residues. CDR3 nucleotide sequence: TGTGCCAGCAGCCAATCGGGGCAGGGGAGACAGCCCCAGCATTTT. This codes for CASSQSGQGRQPQHF.

This clone has only one observation. The chain has TRBV11-2 and TRBJ2-5; D not certain. The CDR3 loop spans 12 amino acids. Trimming took 2 bases from V and 3 from J, leaving 4 bases between them. The germline V gene encodes CDR1 SGHAT and CDR2 FQNNGV. The CDR3 nucleotides read TGTGCCAGCAGCTTATACAAAGAGACCCAGTACTTC. This codes for CASSLYKETQYF.

This chain links TRBV5-1 with TRBJ2-1; 8 bases align to TRBD2. V shed 3 bases and J 8 bases; nucleotides not matched to a gene: 13. This CDR3 has 16 amino acids. Per the germline V gene, CDR1 is SGHRS and CDR2 is YFSETQ. The CDR3 DNA reads TGCGCCAGCAGCTCCTCAACGGGGGGGGCCCACGATGAGCAGTTCTTC. It codes for CASSSSTGGAHDEQFF. The whole variable domain, remainder taken from reference TRBV5-1 and TRBJ2-1, is KAGVTQTPRYLIKTRGQQVTLSCSPISGHRSVSWYQQTPGQGLQFLFEYFSETQRNKGNFPGRFSGRQFSNSRSEMNVSTLELGDSALYLCASSSSTGGAHDEQFFGPGTRLTVL.

This chain joins TRBV5-6 and TRBJ1-2; possibly TRBD1 for D (6 bases). The CDR3 has 14 residues. V lost 0 bases to trimming and J lost 2 bases, with 8 bases between them. CDR1 SGHDT and CDR2 YYEEEE come from the germline V gene. This CDR3 reads CASSLVDRNYGYTF. The CDR3 DNA reads TGTGCCAGCAGCTTGGTGGACAGAAACTATGGCTACACCTTC.

The gene calls are TRBV5-1 and TRBJ1-3; D gene ambiguous. Germline CDR1 reads SGHRS; CDR2 reads YFSETQ. This CDR3 region has 16 residues. V lost 2 bases and J lost 0, with 12 bases in between. The CDR3 nucleotides are TGCGCCAGCAGCTTAGAGCTAACGAGCTCTGGAAACACCATATATTTT. Translation gives CASSLELTSSGNTIYF.

The chain couples TRBV18 to TRBJ1-2; TRBD1 is a possible D gene (5 bases). Trimming left V 3 bases short and J 4 bases short, with 12 bases between. The CDR3 length is 14 residues. Germline loops: CDR1 KGHSH, CDR2 LQKENI. CDR3 sequence reads: CASSPLDSPYGYTF. DNA of the CDR3: TGTGCCAGCTCACCGCTAGACAGCCCCTATGGCTACACCTTC.

This clone occurred a few times. J is TRBJ1-5 and V is TRBV5-6; D is unresolved. The V and J ends lost 4 bases and 7 bases respectively, with 12 bases between them. Germline-derived CDR1 and CDR2 are SGHDT and YYEEEE. The length of the CDR3 is 13 residues. The CDR3 sequence is CASSRETGQPQHF. The CDR3 region has the DNA TGTGCCAGCAGCCGTGAAACGGGACAGCCCCAGCATTTT. Full variable domain (remainder filled in from reference TRBV5-6 and TRBJ1-5): DAGVTQSPTHLIKTRGQQVTLRCSPKSGHDTVSWYQQALGQGPQFIFQYYEEEERQRGNFPDRFSGHQFPNYSSELNVNALLLGDSALYLCASSRETGQPQHFGDGTRLSIL.

This sequence joins TRBV5-1 and TRBJ2-7, with D tentatively TRBD1 (5 bases). Germline V gene sequence: CDR1 SGHRS, CDR2 YFSETQ. V lost 0 bases, J lost 2 bases, and 12 bases lay in between. The CDR3 has 15 amino acids. The CDR3 DNA reads as TGCGCCAGCAGCTTGGATCAGGGCAGAACCTACGAGCAGTACTTC. Translating it yields CASSLDQGRTYEQYF.

This clone was seen more than once but under ten times. DNA of the CDR3: TGTGCCAGCAGCTCCGCGGACAGGGGGCGGATGGAGACCCAGTACTTC. Its protein product is CASSSADRGRMETQYF. V and J are TRBV7-9 and TRBJ2-5, with 11 bases matching TRBD1. Germline CDR1 is SEHNR and CDR2 is FQNEAQ (reference sequence). The CDR3 totals 16 residues. V shed 4 bases and J 5 bases; nucleotides not matched to a gene: 9.

This clone was counted a few times. V and J are TRBV6-1 and TRBJ1-5; TRBD1 matches at 7 bases. The CDR3 is 14 amino acids. CDR1 is MNHNS, CDR2 SASEGT, per germline. The junction had 6 bases not matched to a gene; V was cut back by 4 bases and J by 6 bases. The CDR3 here is CASSVTGAVQPQHF. CDR3 coding DNA: TGTGCCAGCAGTGTTACAGGGGCTGTTCAGCCCCAGCATTTT.

The chain employs TRBV9 and TRBJ1-2; 7 bases line up with TRBD1. V lost 5 bases and J lost 5; bases outside the gene matches: 9. The CDR3 loop spans 14 amino acids. CDR1 is SGDLS, CDR2 YYNGEE, per germline. The CDR3 coding sequence is TGTGCCAGCAGTTCCGAGGGGGCGCGGTATGGCTACACCTTC. Protein product: CASSSEGARYGYTF.

The V gene is TRBV2, the J gene TRBJ1-1; 7 bases fit TRBD1. The CDR3 is 11 amino acids. Germline assignment: CDR1 SNHLY and CDR2 FYNNEI. V gave up 4 bases and J gave up 7 bases; unmatched junction bases: 0. CDR3 sequence: CASSGDSEAFF. The CDR3 DNA reads TGTGCCAGCAGTGGGGACAGTGAAGCTTTCTTT.

This clone was seen once. CDR3 sequence reads: CASSEGAGANVLTF. DNA for the CDR3: TGTGCCAGCAGTGAAGGAGCGGGGGCCAACGTCCTGACTTTC. The chain employs TRBV6-1 and TRBJ2-6; D not resolved. Trimming took off 1 base at V and 4 bases at J, with 5 bases between the two ends. Germline V gene sequence: CDR1 MNHNS, CDR2 SASEGT. The CDR3 consists of 14 residues.

The table lists this clone with a few counts. The chain joins TRBV10-3 to TRBJ1-1, with 7 bases identical to TRBD1. V dropped 1 base and J dropped 4; count of bases not matched to a gene: 6. CDR1 is ENHRY and CDR2 is SYGVKD in the germline V gene. CDR3 length equals 15 residues. The CDR3 is CAISELQGTGTEAFF. In DNA form, the CDR3 reads TGTGCCATCAGTGAGTTACAGGGGACGGGCACTGAAGCTTTCTTT.